One and the same sample provided the 3 T cell receptor beta chains below, sequenced in a study of shared clonotypes between healthy human individuals (dated by TCRdb to about 2020). The method was the immunoSEQ multiplex PCR assay. TCRdb re-hosts the immuneACCESS table, in-frame sequences only. Its copies lack some clones; in the studies checked, an unresolved V gene accounts for under half of them, and the cause for the rest is not known. The sample contains 1.4 million to 1.5 million clones, around 95% of them found a single time. The ten largest clones represent approximately 1.2% of the sample. The sample was naive CD4+ T cells sorted from blood. What the cell subset or site label conveys for this sample: CD45RA+ positively selected. The source is a man aged 30 to 39 in good health.

Comments on this clone: The identical CDR3 is also encoded by other nucleotide sequences in the sample. This chain connects TRBV28 to TRBJ1-2; D unclear. The CDR3 loop spans 12 amino acids. Deletions cut 5 bases from V and 4 bases from J, with 8 bases between. Germline CDR1 and CDR2: MDHEN and SYDVKM. CDR3 bases: TGTGCCAGCAGTCCCACGGTCTATGGCTACACCTTC. Its translation is CASSPTVYGYTF.

This sequence joins TRBV5-4 and TRBJ1-2; 12 bases agree with TRBD1. Germline CDR1 reads SGHNT; CDR2 reads YYREEE (reference sequence). This CDR3 is built from 17 residues. Trimming removed 4 bases from V and 6 bases from J; junction bases left unmatched: 13. Here the CDR3 DNA reads TGTGCCAGCAGCCAACGAGAGGGGGGACAGGGGGCAGATGGCTACACCTTC. It translates to CASSQREGGQGADGYTF.

V is TRBV27 and J is TRBJ1-1; possible D gene TRBD1, 5 bases. The CDR3 totals 13 residues. The ends were cut back, 4 bases at V and 8 bases at J, with 14 bases in the middle. CDR1 and CDR2 from the germline V gene are MNHEY and SMNVEV (reference sequence). The chain's CDR3 is CASSSRGLTEAFF. DNA for the CDR3: TGTGCCAGCAGTTCCCGGGGACTTACGGAAGCTTTCTTT.